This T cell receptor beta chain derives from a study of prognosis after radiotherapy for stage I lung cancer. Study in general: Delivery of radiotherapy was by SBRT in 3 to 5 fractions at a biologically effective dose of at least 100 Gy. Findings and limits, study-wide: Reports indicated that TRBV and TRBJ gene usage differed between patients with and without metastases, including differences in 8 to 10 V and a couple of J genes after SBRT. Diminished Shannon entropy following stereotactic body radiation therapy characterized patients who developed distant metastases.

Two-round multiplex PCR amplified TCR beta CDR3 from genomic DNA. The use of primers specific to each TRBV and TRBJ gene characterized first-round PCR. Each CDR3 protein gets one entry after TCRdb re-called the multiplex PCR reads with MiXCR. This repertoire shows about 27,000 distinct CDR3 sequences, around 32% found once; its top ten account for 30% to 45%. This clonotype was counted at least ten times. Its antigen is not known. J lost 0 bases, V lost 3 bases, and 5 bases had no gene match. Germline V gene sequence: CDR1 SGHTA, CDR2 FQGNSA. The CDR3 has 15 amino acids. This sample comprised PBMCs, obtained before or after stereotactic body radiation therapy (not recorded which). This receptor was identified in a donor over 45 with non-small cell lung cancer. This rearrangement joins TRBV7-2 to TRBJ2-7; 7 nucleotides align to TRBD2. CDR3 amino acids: CASSLSAGYSYEQYF. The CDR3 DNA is TGTGCCAGCAGCTTGTCAGCGGGGTACTCCTACGAGCAGTACTTC. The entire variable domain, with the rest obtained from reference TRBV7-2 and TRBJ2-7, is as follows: GAGVSQSPSNKVTEKGKDVELRCDPISGHTALYWYRQSLGQGLEFLIYFQGNSAPDKSGLPSDRFSAERTGGSVSTLTIQRTQQEDSAVYLCASSLSAGYSYEQYFGPGTRLTVT.